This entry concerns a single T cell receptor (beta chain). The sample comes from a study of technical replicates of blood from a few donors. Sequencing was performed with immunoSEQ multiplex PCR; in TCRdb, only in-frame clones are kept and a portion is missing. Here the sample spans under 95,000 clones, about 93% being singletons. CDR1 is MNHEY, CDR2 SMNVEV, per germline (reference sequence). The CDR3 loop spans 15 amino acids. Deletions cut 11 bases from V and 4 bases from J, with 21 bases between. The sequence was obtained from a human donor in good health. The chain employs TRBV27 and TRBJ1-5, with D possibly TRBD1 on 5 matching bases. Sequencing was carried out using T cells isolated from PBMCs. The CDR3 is CACRVIGGGNQPQHF. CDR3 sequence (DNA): TGTGCCTGTAGGGTGATCGGGGGAGGTAATCAGCCCCAGCATTTT.